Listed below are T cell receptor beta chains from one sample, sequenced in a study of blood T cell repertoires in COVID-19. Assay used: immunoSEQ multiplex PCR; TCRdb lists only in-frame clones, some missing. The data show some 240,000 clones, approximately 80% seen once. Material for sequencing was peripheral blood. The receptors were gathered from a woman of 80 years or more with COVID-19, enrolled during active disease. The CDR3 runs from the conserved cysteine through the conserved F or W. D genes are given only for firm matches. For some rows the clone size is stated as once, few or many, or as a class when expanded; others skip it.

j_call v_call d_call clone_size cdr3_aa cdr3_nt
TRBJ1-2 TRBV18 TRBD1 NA CASSPYDRVDYGYTF TGTGCCAGCTCACCCTACGACAGGGTAGACTATGGCTACACCTTC
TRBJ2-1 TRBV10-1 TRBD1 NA CASSEAGGRRNNEQFF TGCGCCAGCAGTGAGGCAGGGGGCAGGCGGAACAATGAGCAGTTCTTC
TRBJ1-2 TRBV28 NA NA CASSSPRAGRYGYTF TGTGCCAGCAGTTCTCCCCGGGCGGGGCGGTATGGCTACACCTTC
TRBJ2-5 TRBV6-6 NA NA CASSYVSPQETQYF TGTGCCAGCAGTTACGTTAGCCCGCAAGAGACCCAGTACTTC
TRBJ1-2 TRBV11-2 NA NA CASSLNPGLGYTF TGTGCCAGCAGCTTAAATCCAGGGTTGGGCTACACCTTC
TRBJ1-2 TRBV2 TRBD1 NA CASSVTGNYGYTF TGTGCCAGCAGTGTGACAGGGAACTATGGCTACACCTTC
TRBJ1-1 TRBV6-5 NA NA CASSYWGGGVNTEAFF TGTGCCAGCAGTTACTGGGGGGGCGGTGTGAACACTGAAGCTTTCTTT
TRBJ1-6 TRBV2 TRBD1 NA CASSEQGDSPLHF TGTGCCAGCAGTGAACAGGGGGATTCACCCCTCCACTTT
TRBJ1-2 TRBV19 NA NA CASSIPGTGGYTF TGTGCCAGTAGTATACCCGGTACCGGGGGCTACACCTTC
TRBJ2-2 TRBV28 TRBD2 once CASVIAGGGELFF TGTGCCAGCGTTATAGCGGGAGGCGGGGAGCTGTTTTTT
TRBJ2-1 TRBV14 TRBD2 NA CASSPPQRGYNEQFF TGTGCCAGCAGCCCGCCTCAGCGGGGCTACAATGAGCAGTTCTTC
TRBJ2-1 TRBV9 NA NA CASSVALSEYYNEQFF TGTGCCAGCAGCGTAGCTTTAAGCGAATACTACAATGAGCAGTTCTTC
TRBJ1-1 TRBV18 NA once CASSPESVRAGTEAFF TGTGCCAGCTCCCCTGAATCGGTCCGGGCGGGGACTGAAGCTTTCTTT
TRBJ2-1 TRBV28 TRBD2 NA CASRLGLAGARQFF TGTGCCAGCAGATTAGGACTAGCGGGAGCTCGGCAGTTCTTC
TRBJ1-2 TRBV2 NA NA CASSEEEEYGYTF TGTGCCAGCAGTGAAGAAGAGGAGTATGGCTACACCTTC
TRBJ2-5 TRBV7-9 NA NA CASSSGETQYF TGTGCCAGCAGCTCGGGGGAGACCCAGTACTTC
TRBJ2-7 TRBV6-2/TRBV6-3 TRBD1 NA CASSRTGTGDEQYF TGTGCCAGCAGTCGGACCGGGACAGGGGACGAGCAGTACTTC
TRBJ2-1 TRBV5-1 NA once CASSPGGTGYYEQFF TGCGCCAGCAGCCCGGGAGGTACAGGGTACTATGAGCAGTTCTTC
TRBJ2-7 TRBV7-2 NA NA CASSTQINYEQYF TGTGCCAGCAGCACACAGATAAACTACGAGCAGTACTTC
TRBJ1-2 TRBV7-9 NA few CASSFGYGYTF TGTGCCAGCAGCTTCGGTTATGGCTACACCTTC
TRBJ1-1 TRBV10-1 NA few CASSATPNTEAFF TGCGCCAGCAGTGCGACACCCAACACTGAAGCTTTCTTT
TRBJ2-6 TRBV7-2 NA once CASSLARGWANVLTF TGTGCCAGCAGCTTAGCCAGGGGATGGGCCAACGTCCTGACTTTC
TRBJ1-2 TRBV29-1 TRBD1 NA CSAREGANYGYTF TGCAGCGCGCGGGAGGGGGCGAACTATGGCTACACCTTC